This T cell receptor (beta chain) comes out of a study of patients and donors after allogeneic stem cell transplantation. The CDR3 extends over 14 amino acids. CDR1 and CDR2 from the germline V gene are LGHNA and YNFKEQ. The V and J ends lost 0 bases and 8 bases respectively, with 13 bases between them. In TCRdb, the RT-PCR reads were re-called with MiXCR into one record per CDR3 protein. Of some 880,000 distinct CDR3 sequences listed, 18% are singletons. This TCR derives from a human donor who was either an allogeneic HSCT recipient or a stem cell or donor lymphocyte infusion donor (not recorded which). It is not recorded whose cells these are; they may come from a transplant donor. The rearrangement joins TRBV4-2 to TRBJ2-5; D may be TRBD2 (6 bases). The sequencing sample was made of blood, either unsorted or a sorted T cell fraction (not recorded which). CDR3 nucleotides: TGTGCCAGCAGCCAAGAGGGACTGAGGGAAACCCAGTACTTC. It yields the protein CASSQEGLRETQYF.